The 3 T cell receptor beta chains below all came from one sample that was sequenced in a study of blood T cell repertoires in COVID-19. Repertoires were generated with immunoSEQ multiplex PCR, while TCRdb's copy carries only in-frame clones and drops some. The data show about 400,000 clones, roughly nine tenths seen once. What was sequenced was PBMCs or T cells enriched from blood (not recorded which). All receptors come from a woman between 25 and 40 years old who had recovered from COVID-19.

The rearrangement uses TRBV28 and TRBJ2-5; D uncertain. V was shortened by 2 bases and J by 1 base, with 2 bases between the two germline ends. The CDR3 extends over 12 amino acids. Germline V gene data show CDR1 as MDHEN and CDR2 as SYDVKM. The CDR3 bases are TGTGCCAGCAGTTTACTCCAAGAGACCCAGTACTTC. Translated, it gives CASSLLQETQYF.

The V gene is TRBV10-1, the J gene TRBJ1-5; D unresolved. The germline V gene encodes CDR1 WNHNN and CDR2 SYGVQD (reference sequence). This CDR3 has 16 residues. V gave up 8 bases and J gave up 0 bases, with 17 bases separating them. The CDR3 nucleotides read TGCGCCAGCGGATCTCGGGTGGCCTATAGCAATCAGCCCCAGCATTTT. Protein sequence: CASGSRVAYSNQPQHF.

The chain has TRBV19 and TRBJ2-5; 8 positions match TRBD1. Germline CDR1 and CDR2: LNHDA and SQIVND (reference sequence). The CDR3 runs to 14 residues. J was trimmed by 6 bases and V by 5 bases; bases with no gene match: 8. The CDR3 bases are TGTGCCAGTAGTGAGACAGGGGCCGGGCAGACCCAGTACTTC. Translation: CASSETGAGQTQYF.